This passage covers 19 T cell receptor beta chains from one sample sequenced in a study of response to subunit inactivated influenza vaccine. Using its own MiXCR run on the RT-PCR reads, TCRdb lists one record per CDR3 protein. The data show fewer than 600,000 distinct CDR3 sequences, under 8.5% seen once. Source: PBMCs from blood, taken roughly 24 months after vaccination. The receptors originated from a man aged 45 to 70 who received an inactivated influenza vaccine.

The table lists this clonotype with a few counts. V gene TRBV20-1 combines with J gene TRBJ2-5, with TRBD2 matching 10 bases. CDR3 length: 16 residues. Germline CDR1 is DFQATT and CDR2 is SNEGSKA (reference sequence). After removal of 6 bases from V and 1 base from J, the junction contained 11 bases not matched to a gene. The CDR3 DNA reads TGCAGTGCAGAAGGACTAGCGGAATCAGCCCAAGAGACCCAGTACTTC. It specifies CSAEGLAESAQETQYF.

This clonotype was counted at least ten times. The chain employs TRBV20-1 and TRBJ1-2; D gene uncertain. The CDR3 extends over 12 amino acids. The V end lost 6 bases, the J end lost 0 bases, and 8 bases lay between the germline ends. In germline, CDR1 is DFQATT, CDR2 SNEGSKA (reference sequence). The DNA for the CDR3 is TGCAGTGCAATCAGTGCTAACTATGGCTACACCTTC. It encodes CSAISANYGYTF.

This clonotype was counted a few times. The genes are TRBV7-9 and TRBJ1-5; tentative D call: TRBD1 (6 bases). The germline V and J ends were trimmed by 3 bases and 1 base, with 16 bases remaining between them. This CDR3 region has 17 residues. Germline V gives CDR1 SEHNR, CDR2 FQNEAQ (reference sequence). This CDR3 reads CASSLVRDIASNQPQHF. The CDR3 region has the DNA TGTGCCAGCAGCTTGGTCAGGGACATTGCAAGCAATCAGCCCCAGCATTTT.

This clonotype was observed at least ten times. The rearrangement uses TRBV28 and TRBJ2-5; D not resolved. The germline V gene has CDR1 MDHEN and CDR2 SYDVKM. The CDR3 is made up of 12 amino acids. Trimming took off 6 bases at V and 3 bases at J, with 8 bases between the two ends. CDR3 sequence reads: CASRAEKETQYF. The DNA of the CDR3 is TGTGCCAGCAGAGCTGAAAAAGAGACCCAGTACTTC.

This clonotype was observed at least ten times. The CDR3 protein is CASSEPEQFYEQYF. CDR3 in DNA: TGCGCCAGCAGTGAGCCGGAGCAGTTCTACGAGCAGTACTTC. This chain links TRBV10-2 with TRBJ2-7; D remains unclear. In germline, CDR1 is WSHSY, CDR2 SAAADI. The ends were cut back, 2 bases at V and 3 bases at J, with 11 bases in the middle. CDR3 size: 14 residues.

The table lists this clonotype with a few counts. The rearrangement uses TRBV7-9 and TRBJ2-7, with a tentative D call TRBD1 (6 bases). V was shortened by 4 bases and J by 6 bases, with 13 bases between the two germline ends. Germline lookup yields CDR1 SEHNR and CDR2 FQNEAQ (reference sequence). The CDR3 consists of 13 residues. The CDR3 nucleotides read TGTGCCAGCAGCTCGTACAGGGCTCCCGAGCAGTACTTC. It encodes CASSSYRAPEQYF.

The table lists this clonotype with a few counts. V and J are TRBV7-9 and TRBJ2-7, with D perhaps TRBD2 (5 bases). Germline V CDR1 and CDR2: SEHNR, FQNEAQ (reference sequence). V shed 9 bases and J shed 6 bases, with 12 bases lying between them. The length of the CDR3 is 11 residues. CDR3 region: CARGVECEQYF. CDR3 sequence (DNA): TGTGCCAGGGGAGTTGAGTGCGAGCAGTACTTC.

The chain combines TRBV5-4 with TRBJ1-3, with D tentatively TRBD1 (6 bases). Germline V gene sequence: CDR1 SGHNT, CDR2 YYREEE (reference sequence). The V and J ends lost 4 bases and 0 bases respectively, with 17 bases between them. The CDR3 contains 17 residues. In DNA form, the CDR3 reads TGTGCCAGCAGCCGTGGGGGCGGGCAGAGCTCTGGAAACACCATATATTTT. Translated, it gives CASSRGGGQSSGNTIYF.

The V and J genes are TRBV7-2 and TRBJ2-3; D unclear. This CDR3 comprises 16 residues. Per the germline V gene, CDR1 is SGHTA and CDR2 is FQGNSA. V was trimmed by 4 bases and J by 2 bases, leaving 16 bases between them. CDR3 sequence (DNA): TGTGCCAGCAGCTCAAGGGCACAGCCAAACACAGATACGCAGTATTTT. Its translation is CASSSRAQPNTDTQYF.

This clonotype turned up a few times. The genes are TRBV15 and TRBJ2-7; weak D call: TRBD1 (5 bases). The CDR3 is made up of 15 amino acids. Germline V gives CDR1 LNHNV, CDR2 YYDKDF (reference sequence). Between the trimmed V and J ends, which lost 0 bases and 4 bases, there was a span of 13 bases. The CDR3 sequence is CATSRDHGQGYEQYF. DNA of the CDR3: TGTGCCACCAGCAGAGATCATGGGCAGGGATACGAGCAGTACTTC.

In its sample, this clonotype was seen a few times. The chain combines TRBV28 with TRBJ2-5; D is undetermined. Between the trimmed V and J ends, which lost 7 bases and 6 bases, there was a span of 18 bases. From germline, CDR1 is MDHEN and CDR2 SYDVKM. The CDR3 sequence is 14 residues long. The CDR3 reads CASTTSEFKKTQYF. The CDR3 DNA sequence: TGTGCCAGCACCACCTCGGAGTTCAAGAAGACCCAGTACTTC.

This clonotype was seen ten or more times. CDR3 sequence: CSATGTVTGELFF. In DNA, the CDR3 is TGCAGTGCAACCGGGACAGTAACCGGGGAGCTGTTTTTT. The rearrangement uses TRBV20-1 and TRBJ2-2, with 7 bases lining up with TRBD1. The CDR3 contains 13 residues. The V gene's germline CDR1 is DFQATT and CDR2 SNEGSKA (reference sequence). Germline trimming cut 6 bases from V and 5 bases from J; bases unmatched to any gene: 6.

This clonotype has just a few counts. The V and J genes are TRBV20-1 and TRBJ2-7, with a possible D match to TRBD1 (7 bases). This CDR3 has 14 residues. The germline CDR1 and CDR2 sequences are DFQATT and SNEGSKA (reference sequence). Trimming took 6 bases from V and 2 from J, leaving 17 bases between them. The chain's CDR3 is CSARGVLAAYEQYF. DNA for the CDR3: TGCAGTGCCAGGGGGGTGCTAGCTGCCTACGAGCAGTACTTC.

V and J are TRBV28 and TRBJ1-2; D gene ambiguous. Trimming pared 2 bases from V and 2 bases from J, leaving 6 bases between. The CDR3 has 13 amino acids. Germline lookup yields CDR1 MDHEN and CDR2 SYDVKM. The CDR3 DNA sequence: TGTGCCAGCAGTTTAATAGAGAACTATGGCTACACCTTC. Its protein product is CASSLIENYGYTF.

This clonotype occurred a few times. This sequence joins TRBV9 and TRBJ2-1; 8 positions match TRBD2. Germline V gives CDR1 SGDLS, CDR2 YYNGEE. The V gene end was trimmed by 3 bases and the J gene end by 5 bases; junction bases not matched to a gene: 7. CDR3 size: 15 residues. The CDR3 spells CASSDHSGADNEQFF. The CDR3, as DNA: TGTGCCAGCAGCGACCATAGCGGGGCCGACAATGAGCAGTTCTTC.

The J gene is TRBJ2-5, the V gene TRBV21-1; the table gives TRBD2 as D, unverified against the DNA. TRBV21-1 is listed as a pseudogene. CDR3 length: 16 amino acids. This CDR3 is CASREYPSPGQETQYF. CDR3 in DNA: TGTGCCAGCAGAGAGTATCCCTCCCCCGGGCAAGAGACCCAGTACTTC.

The sample holds a few counts of this clonotype. J is TRBJ2-3 and V is TRBV11-1; D not resolved. Trimming took off 5 bases at V and 0 bases at J, with 12 bases between the two ends. The CDR3 runs to 15 residues. CDR1 and CDR2 from the germline V gene are SGHAT and FQDESV (reference sequence). CDR3 in DNA: TGTGCCAGCAGCCACCCGGCAGACAGCACAGATACGCAGTATTTT. As protein: CASSHPADSTDTQYF.

This clonotype was observed many times. The V gene is TRBV12-3 or TRBV12-4, the J gene TRBJ1-1, with D possibly matching TRBD1 (5 bases). V lost 5 bases to trimming and J lost 5 bases, with 18 bases between them. The CDR3 length is 15 residues. CDR3 sequence: CASSKETVSRTEAFF. The CDR3 coding sequence is TGTGCCAGCAGTAAGGAGACAGTATCCCGTACTGAAGCTTTCTTT.

CDR3 nucleotides: TGCAGTGCTAGAGGGCCCCGGGACAGGGGGTCTGGCACAGATACGCAGTATTTT. This codes for CSARGPRDRGSGTDTQYF. This chain links TRBV20-1 with TRBJ2-3; 11 bases are shared with TRBD1. After removal of 1 base from V and 1 base from J, the junction contained 10 bases not matched to a gene. Germline V gene lookup returns CDR1 DFQATT and CDR2 SNEGSKA (reference sequence). CDR3 length: 18 residues.